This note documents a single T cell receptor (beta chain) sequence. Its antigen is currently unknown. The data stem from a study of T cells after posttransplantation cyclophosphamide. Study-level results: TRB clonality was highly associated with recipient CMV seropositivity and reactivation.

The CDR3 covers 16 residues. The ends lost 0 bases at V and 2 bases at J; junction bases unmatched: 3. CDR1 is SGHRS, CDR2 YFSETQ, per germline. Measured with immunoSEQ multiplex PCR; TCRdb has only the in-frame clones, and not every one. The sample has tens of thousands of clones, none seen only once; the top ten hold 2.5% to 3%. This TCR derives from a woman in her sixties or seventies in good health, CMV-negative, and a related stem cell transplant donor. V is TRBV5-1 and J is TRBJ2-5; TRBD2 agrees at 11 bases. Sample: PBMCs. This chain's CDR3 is CASSLGIAGGQETQYF. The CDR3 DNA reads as TGCGCCAGCAGCTTGGGTATAGCGGGGGGGCAAGAGACCCAGTACTTC.